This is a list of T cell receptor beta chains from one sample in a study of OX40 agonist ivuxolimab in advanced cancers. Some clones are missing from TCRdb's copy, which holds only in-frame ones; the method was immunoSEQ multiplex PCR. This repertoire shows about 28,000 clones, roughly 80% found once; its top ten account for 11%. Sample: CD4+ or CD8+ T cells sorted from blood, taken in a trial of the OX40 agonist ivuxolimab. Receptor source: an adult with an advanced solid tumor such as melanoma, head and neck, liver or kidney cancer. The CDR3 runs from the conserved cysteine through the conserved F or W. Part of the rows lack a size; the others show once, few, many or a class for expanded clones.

CDR3: CASSLAIRADAEAFF
J: TRBJ1-1
size: few
V: TRBV7-3

CDR3: CASSSQDRGNEKLFF
J: TRBJ1-4
size: NA
V: TRBV27

CDR3: CASSPLVRTGDSNTGELFF
J: TRBJ2-2
size: NA
V: TRBV4-1

CDR3: CASSIGSRGYGYTF
J: TRBJ1-2
size: NA
V: TRBV19

CDR3: CASSSGVSDSTVKLFF
J: TRBJ1-4
size: NA
V: TRBV5-6

CDR3: CASSLRGGTYNEQFF
J: TRBJ2-1
size: NA
V: TRBV5-8

CDR3: CASSVGLADTDTQYF
J: TRBJ2-3
size: NA
V: TRBV9

CDR3: CASSSRPEAGELFF
J: TRBJ2-2
size: NA
V: TRBV7-6

CDR3: CASSLGQGRNEQFF
J: TRBJ2-1
size: NA
V: TRBV7-9

CDR3: CASSAEGGTGTSDTQYF
J: TRBJ2-3
size: NA
V: TRBV9

CDR3: CASSTTDFGGTGTQYF
J: TRBJ2-3
size: NA
V: TRBV7-9

CDR3: CASSQASLGGATDTQYF
J: TRBJ2-3
size: NA
V: TRBV4-3

CDR3: CASSADPTWPQHF
J: TRBJ1-5
size: NA
V: TRBV6-5

CDR3: CASSTGTGLGTDTQYF
J: TRBJ2-3
size: NA
V: TRBV7-8

CDR3: CASSDPGGDYGYTF
J: TRBJ1-2
size: once
V: TRBV2

CDR3: CASNAGVSEAFF
J: TRBJ1-1
size: NA
V: TRBV19

CDR3: CASSLGRGTEAFF
J: TRBJ1-1
size: NA
V: TRBV4-1

CDR3: CASSVVGTSTLGNEQFF
J: TRBJ2-1
size: NA
V: TRBV9

CDR3: CASSLEGAYEQYF
J: TRBJ2-7
size: NA
V: TRBV5-4

CDR3: CASSLSGGGTDTQYF
J: TRBJ2-3
size: NA
V: TRBV27

CDR3: CASSQERTGGSYEQYF
J: TRBJ2-7
size: NA
V: TRBV4-2

CDR3: CASSLTSGFTDTQYF
J: TRBJ2-3
size: NA
V: TRBV5-5

CDR3: CASSLAAGPYEQYF
J: TRBJ2-7
size: NA
V: TRBV7-6

CDR3: CASSSDRGFTDTQYF
J: TRBJ2-3
size: NA
V: TRBV14

CDR3: CASSQDFEGRGVYEQYF
J: TRBJ2-7
size: NA
V: TRBV4-3

CDR3: CASSPRDRVYEQYF
J: TRBJ2-7
size: NA
V: TRBV7-9

CDR3: CASSLSGGTSRDTQYF
J: TRBJ2-3
size: NA
V: TRBV11-2